This T cell receptor beta chain derives from a study of T cell responses to AZD1222 COVID-19 vaccine (dated by TCRdb to the early 2020s). In terms of the full investigation: AZD1222 recipients given second doses at about 4 weeks or at about 12 weeks were pooled, since spike-specific TCR depth and breadth were not found to differ between the two schedules. Trial participants were enrolled by age into subgroups of 18-55, 56-69 and 70-plus years, and roughly 160, 29 and 62 TCR-sequenced participants, respectively, were included in these subgroups. TCR sequencing covered more than 230 trial participants: some 210 given two doses of AZD1222 and 26 given two doses of MenACWY control vaccine.

Overall study outcomes, separate from this receptor: Epitopes outside the regions mutated in the B.1.351 and B.1.1.7 variants were reportedly recognized by nearly half of the unique spike-specific TCRs. No day 14 peak-response samples were available, so repertoires were characterized only after the peak T cell response. Most participants were white British and females outnumbered males, and the authors suggested that clonal diversity may have been underestimated. Vaccine-associated CD4 TCRs spanned the whole spike protein, with dominant responses in regions 160-218 and 743-854. After two AZD1222 doses, both the breadth and the depth of spike-specific TCRs were significantly higher than at day 0 and than in MenACWY recipients. In the small 56-69-year group, the increase in depth fell short of significance, most likely because of low power. Only 5 to 7 AZD1222 recipients were SARS-CoV-2 seropositive at baseline, limiting conclusions about previously exposed vaccinees.

In the paper's terms, the time point label means: baseline before first vaccination. Vaccinee samples came from UK trials COV001 and COV002, including a single-blind randomized controlled phase 2/3 trial of AZD1222 (ChAdOx1 nCoV-19) in healthy adults. For TCRbeta chain sequencing, PBMC samples from trial participants were taken at day 0 and at day 28 after the second dose. This clone came up once. There is no known antigen for this receptor. The input lacks base qualities; no much larger clone sits a single base away. The CDR3 regions of human TCRbeta chains were subjected to immunosequencing. Regarding the original processing steps: Repertoire TCRs were checked for matches against a reference library of SARS-CoV-2-specific TCRs that had been generated using the MIRA antigen-specificity platform. Breadth meant the fraction of unique TCRs that were SARS-CoV-2-associated, whereas depth meant the fraction of total T cells that were SARS-CoV-2-associated. Each spike-specific TCR was assigned to its reactive spike region and to a CD4 or CD8 class using the MIRA data. Log10-transformed breadth and depth values were compared by one-way ANOVA with Sidak's multiple comparisons tests. In TCRdb, the immuneACCESS table is reduced to in-frame sequences with V and J assigned. These tables do not hold every clone; where another copy was compared, an unresolved V gene accounts for under half, and the others remain unexplained. V and J calls and clone size come straight from that table; D and trimming were deduced from the DNA. This sample comprises approximately 120,000 clones, approximately 90% of them detected only once. The ten largest clonotypes hold approximately 1% of the sample.

This TCR derives from an adult in good health. The source was peripheral blood, collected on day 0 of AZD1222 vaccination.

The CDR3 protein: CASSQDIGGTSTRYGYTF. The DNA sequence follows: TGTGCCAGCAGCCAAGATATAGGCGGGACCTCAACTCGCTATGGCTACACCTTC. The V and J segments used are TRBV4-2 and TRBJ1-2; TRBD1 is perhaps the D gene, given 5 matching bases. The CDR3 starts with the cysteine, ends with the phenylalanine, and has 18 residues. The retained sequence is limited to the CDR3, 54 bases, with the frame set at the first base. The germline V gene sets CDR1 to LGHNA and CDR2 to YNFKEQ. V is reduced by 0 bases and J by 4 bases, leaving a spacing of 21 bases between them.